A selection of T cell receptor beta chains follows, all from one sample in a study of blood T cell repertoires in COVID-19. Method: immunoSEQ multiplex PCR; TCRdb's copy keeps in-frame clones and lacks some. The sample has approximately 100,000 clones, approximately 88% seen once; the top ten hold 4.5% to 5.5%. The sequenced sample was peripheral blood. Receptors were obtained from a human donor in a cohort sampled during active COVID-19. Each CDR3 is given without its conserved first and last residue. Clone size, where shown, is once, few, many, or a class for clones that have expanded.

v_call: TRBV6-2/TRBV6-3; clone_size: once; j_call: TRBJ2-3; cdr3_aa: ASSYPRDSGLAQNTQY
v_call: TRBV2; clone_size: .; j_call: TRBJ1-1; cdr3_aa: AGQTNTEAF
v_call: TRBV15; clone_size: .; j_call: TRBJ2-3; cdr3_aa: ATSRDLGRGTDTQY
v_call: TRBV5-1; clone_size: .; j_call: TRBJ2-1; cdr3_aa: ASSAAGGPYNEQF
v_call: TRBV6-5; clone_size: .; j_call: TRBJ1-4; cdr3_aa: AGARSRGGKLF
v_call: TRBV7-3; clone_size: .; j_call: TRBJ2-1; cdr3_aa: ASSRDGEQF
v_call: TRBV2; clone_size: .; j_call: TRBJ2-5; cdr3_aa: ASSLRQQETQY
v_call: TRBV11-1; clone_size: .; j_call: TRBJ1-3; cdr3_aa: ASSDRVSGNTIY
v_call: TRBV5-1; clone_size: .; j_call: TRBJ2-5; cdr3_aa: ASSLGGTSEETQY
v_call: TRBV11-2; clone_size: .; j_call: TRBJ2-7; cdr3_aa: ASSNNRVRSYEQY
v_call: TRBV7-3; clone_size: .; j_call: TRBJ2-3; cdr3_aa: ASSLDRPSDTQY
v_call: TRBV7-2; clone_size: .; j_call: TRBJ1-3; cdr3_aa: ASSFTGDTGNTIY
v_call: TRBV28; clone_size: .; j_call: TRBJ1-5; cdr3_aa: ASSQGGNQPQH
v_call: TRBV25-1; clone_size: .; j_call: TRBJ2-1; cdr3_aa: ASSAVNEQF
v_call: TRBV6-6; clone_size: .; j_call: TRBJ1-2; cdr3_aa: ASIPQANYGYT
v_call: TRBV15; clone_size: once; j_call: TRBJ2-5; cdr3_aa: ATSSQTGRETQY
v_call: TRBV9; clone_size: .; j_call: TRBJ2-1; cdr3_aa: ASSVSGTSGVGEQF
v_call: TRBV29-1; clone_size: .; j_call: TRBJ1-1; cdr3_aa: SVPGQGWGAF
v_call: TRBV7-3; clone_size: .; j_call: TRBJ2-1; cdr3_aa: ASSFGGGAVNEQF
v_call: TRBV28; clone_size: many; j_call: TRBJ1-2; cdr3_aa: ASSSSRGTAVSGYT
v_call: TRBV5-1; clone_size: once; j_call: TRBJ2-3; cdr3_aa: ASTQGQGSTDTQY
v_call: TRBV2; clone_size: .; j_call: TRBJ2-1; cdr3_aa: ASSSSVYNEQF
v_call: TRBV3-1/TRBV3-2; clone_size: .; j_call: TRBJ2-5; cdr3_aa: ASSPTAGVGETQY
v_call: TRBV19; clone_size: .; j_call: TRBJ2-1; cdr3_aa: ASSASGNSYNEQF
v_call: TRBV2; clone_size: once; j_call: TRBJ2-1; cdr3_aa: ASSTGQGIYNEQF
v_call: TRBV29-1; clone_size: .; j_call: TRBJ1-2; cdr3_aa: SVTLVRDGYT
v_call: TRBV30; clone_size: .; j_call: TRBJ2-3; cdr3_aa: AWSGTSGVYTQY
v_call: TRBV5-3; clone_size: once; j_call: TRBJ2-7; cdr3_aa: ARSFGGRYEQY
v_call: TRBV7-6; clone_size: once; j_call: TRBJ2-7; cdr3_aa: ASSLLATSYEQY
v_call: TRBV5-4; clone_size: once; j_call: TRBJ1-5; cdr3_aa: ASSLGPGSNQPQH
v_call: TRBV7-8; clone_size: few; j_call: TRBJ2-7; cdr3_aa: ASSLALGTSGIEQY
v_call: TRBV5-1; clone_size: .; j_call: TRBJ2-3; cdr3_aa: ASSLDAGGPTDTQY
v_call: TRBV27; clone_size: .; j_call: TRBJ2-7; cdr3_aa: ASSFLPGVYEQY
v_call: TRBV5-4; clone_size: .; j_call: TRBJ2-1; cdr3_aa: ASSLAALGQGNEQF
v_call: TRBV19; clone_size: once; j_call: TRBJ1-6; cdr3_aa: ASSSYSMSNLYNSPLH
v_call: TRBV7-2; clone_size: .; j_call: TRBJ1-2; cdr3_aa: ASSLVSPRGGYT
v_call: TRBV5-4; clone_size: .; j_call: TRBJ2-7; cdr3_aa: ASSIQGVPYEQY
v_call: TRBV28; clone_size: .; j_call: TRBJ2-2; cdr3_aa: ASSSPGENTGELF
v_call: TRBV19; clone_size: .; j_call: TRBJ2-2; cdr3_aa: ASSPPGPAGTGELF
v_call: TRBV29-1; clone_size: .; j_call: TRBJ2-7; cdr3_aa: SVELSTSGGPQY
v_call: TRBV4-2; clone_size: .; j_call: TRBJ1-2; cdr3_aa: ASSQDRGRGVGGYT
v_call: TRBV7-6; clone_size: .; j_call: TRBJ1-5; cdr3_aa: ASRRSNQPQH
v_call: TRBV6-1; clone_size: .; j_call: TRBJ1-2; cdr3_aa: ASSERGRDYGYT
v_call: TRBV5-6; clone_size: .; j_call: TRBJ1-6; cdr3_aa: ASRRRDSPYNSPLH
v_call: TRBV19; clone_size: .; j_call: TRBJ2-5; cdr3_aa: ASSRVHQETQY
v_call: TRBV7-2; clone_size: .; j_call: TRBJ1-5; cdr3_aa: ASSLALGAANQPQH
v_call: TRBV2; clone_size: .; j_call: TRBJ2-2; cdr3_aa: ASREATSGGTTNTGELF
v_call: TRBV9; clone_size: .; j_call: TRBJ2-2; cdr3_aa: ASSGRLAFSTGELF
v_call: TRBV19; clone_size: once; j_call: TRBJ1-5; cdr3_aa: ASSASVYGSQPQH
v_call: TRBV5-5; clone_size: once; j_call: TRBJ1-2; cdr3_aa: ASTPTVNNYGYT
v_call: TRBV2; clone_size: .; j_call: TRBJ2-7; cdr3_aa: ASSGLYEQY